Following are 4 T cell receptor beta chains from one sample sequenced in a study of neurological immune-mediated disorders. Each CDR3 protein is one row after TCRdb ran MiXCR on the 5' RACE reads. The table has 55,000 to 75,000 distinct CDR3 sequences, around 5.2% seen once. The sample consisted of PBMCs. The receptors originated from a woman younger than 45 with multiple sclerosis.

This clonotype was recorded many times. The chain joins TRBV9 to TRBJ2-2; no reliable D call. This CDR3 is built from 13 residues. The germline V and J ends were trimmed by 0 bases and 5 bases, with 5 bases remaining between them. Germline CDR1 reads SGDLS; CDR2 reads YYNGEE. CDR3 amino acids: CASSVGPTGELFF. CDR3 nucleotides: TGTGCCAGCAGCGTAGGTCCGACCGGGGAGCTGTTTTTT.

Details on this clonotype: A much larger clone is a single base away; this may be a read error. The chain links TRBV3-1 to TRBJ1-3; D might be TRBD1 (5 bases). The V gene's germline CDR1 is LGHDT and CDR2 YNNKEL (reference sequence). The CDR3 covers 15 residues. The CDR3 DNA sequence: TGTGCCAGCAGCCACGACGGGACCTCTGGAAAAACCATATATTTT. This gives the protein CASSHDGTSGKTIYF.

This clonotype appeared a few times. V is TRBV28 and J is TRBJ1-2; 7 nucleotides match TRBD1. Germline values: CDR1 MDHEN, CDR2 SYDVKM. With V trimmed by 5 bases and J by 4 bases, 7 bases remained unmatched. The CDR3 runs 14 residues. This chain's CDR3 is CASSTTGVGYGYTF. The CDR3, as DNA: TGTGCCAGCAGTACTACAGGGGTGGGCTATGGCTACACCTTC.

CDR3 nucleotides: TGTGCCAGCAGTCCAAAGACAGGGGGCTTTAATGAGCAGTTCTTC. It codes for CASSPKTGGFNEQFF. The chain is built from TRBV27 and TRBJ2-1, with TRBD1 identical over 10 bases. V lost 5 bases and J lost 7; bases outside the gene matches: 8. This CDR3 region has 15 residues. The germline CDR1 and CDR2 sequences are MNHEY and SMNVEV (reference sequence).